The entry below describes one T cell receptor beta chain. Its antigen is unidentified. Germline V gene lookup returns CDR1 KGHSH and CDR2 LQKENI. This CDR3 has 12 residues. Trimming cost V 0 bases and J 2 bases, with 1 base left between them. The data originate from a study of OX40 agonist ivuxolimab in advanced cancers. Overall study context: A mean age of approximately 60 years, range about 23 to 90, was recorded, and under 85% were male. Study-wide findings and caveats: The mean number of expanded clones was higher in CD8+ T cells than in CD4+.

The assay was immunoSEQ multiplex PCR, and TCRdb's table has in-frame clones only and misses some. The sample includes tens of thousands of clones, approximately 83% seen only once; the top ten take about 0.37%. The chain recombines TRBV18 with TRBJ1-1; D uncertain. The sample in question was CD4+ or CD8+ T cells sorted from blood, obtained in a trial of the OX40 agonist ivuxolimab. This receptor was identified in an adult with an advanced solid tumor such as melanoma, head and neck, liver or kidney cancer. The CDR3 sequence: CASSPPNTEAFF. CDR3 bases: TGTGCCAGCTCACCACCTAACACTGAAGCTTTCTTT. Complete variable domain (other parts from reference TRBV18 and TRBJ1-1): NAGVMQNPRHLVRRRGQEARLRCSPMKGHSHVYWYRQLPEEGLKFMVYLQKENIIDESGMPKERFSAEFPKEGPSILRIQQVVRGDSAAYFCASSPPNTEAFFGQGTRLTVV.